The clone carrying this TCR beta chain was seen ten or more times. Its antigen remains unidentified. V lost 3 bases to trimming and J lost 15 bases, with 18 bases between them. Looked up from germline, CDR1 is LNHDA and CDR2 is SQIVND (reference sequence). CDR3 length: 13 residues. The sample is drawn from a study of T cells after posttransplantation cyclophosphamide. Findings and limits, study-wide: Recipient CMV seropositivity and CMV reactivation strongly tracked TRB clonality. Later post-transplant blood repertoires were often dominated by donor CD8+ memory clones. Blood and skin or GI T cell repertoires showed limited TRB overlap.

Repertoires were generated with immunoSEQ multiplex PCR, while TCRdb's copy carries only in-frame clones and drops some. Observed in the sample are over 15,000 clones, none of them singletons. Busulfan-fludarabine conditioning, marrow transplant, and cyclophosphamide on days +3 and +4 were administered. The rearrangement uses TRBV19 and TRBJ2-1, with D perhaps TRBD2 (6 bases). Material: PBMCs, obtained after allogeneic stem cell transplant with posttransplant cyclophosphamide. The receptor was derived from a female patient in her 30s who received an allogeneic stem cell transplant from a related donor, was CMV-positive, and had no GVHD. Part of the T cells may come from the graft donor. The CDR3 here is CASSMEEGRPTFF. The CDR3 region has the DNA TGTGCCAGTAGTATGGAGGAGGGACGCCCGACGTTCTTC.